This TCR beta chain was identified during a study of blood T cell repertoires in COVID-19. Whole-study context: The analysed material was cDNA or gDNA that came from T cells, B-cell-depleted T cells, or PBMCs.

In the study's own analysis: Quantification of nucleated cells was approximated via reference gene primer amplification. TCRdb keeps only in-frame clones here, not all; method: immunoSEQ multiplex PCR. V, J and clone size reflect that table, while D and trimming were determined from the DNA. The sample yields about 100,000 clones, approximately 86% seen once. The CDR3 runs 16 residues. The germline CDR1 and CDR2 sequences are KGHDR and SFDVKD. V lost 2 bases to trimming and J lost 0 bases; unmatched junction nucleotides: 3. V and J are TRBV24-1 and TRBJ2-1; TRBD2 agrees at 7 bases. This TCR derives from a man older than 75 with acute or convalescent COVID-19. Sequenced material: peripheral blood. The CDR3 DNA sequence: TGTGCCACCAGTGATTCCCTAGCGGCCTCCTACAATGAGCAGTTCTTC. Its translation: CATSDSLAASYNEQFF.